These 27 T cell receptor beta chains share one sample of origin, sequenced in a study of beta chain features in type 1 diabetes. TCRB transcripts that were expressed got sequenced, as all of the isolated RNA had been reverse transcribed. The repertoire was sequenced with immunoSEQ multiplex PCR; TCRdb's copy has only in-frame clones and lacks some. The repertoire holds 200,000 to 250,000 clones, with 25% to 30% as singletons. The specimen was central memory CD4+ T cells from blood. The receptors originated from a man aged 25 to 45 in good health.

This clone has ten or more counts. At one boundary the junction diverges from the germline segment, which might be a read error. The V gene is TRBV29-1, the J gene TRBJ1-2; D remains ambiguous. This CDR3 has 12 residues. Germline V gives CDR1 SQVTM, CDR2 ANQGSEA. The CDR3 DNA is TGCAGCGTTGAAGATCTGGTTACGGCACGATCATTC. Protein product: CSVEDLVTARSF.

This chain connects TRBV7-2 to TRBJ2-3; TRBD2 matches 10 bases. CDR1 is SGHTA and CDR2 is FQGNSA in the germline V gene. The V gene end was trimmed by 8 bases and the J gene end by 7 bases; junction bases not matched to a gene: 12. The CDR3 extends over 15 amino acids. CDR3 sequence: CASRSQREGWNTQYF. As DNA, the CDR3 is TGTGCCAGCCGCTCCCAGCGGGAGGGGTGGAATACGCAGTATTTT.

This clone was observed a few times. The CDR3 protein is CASSQGEEAFF. For the CDR3, the DNA is TGCGCCAGCAGCCAAGGGGAGGAGGCTTTCTTT. The chain joins TRBV4-1 to TRBJ1-1; no clear D. Germline CDR1 MGHRA, CDR2 YSYEKL. The CDR3 runs to 11 residues. Deletions cut 1 base from V and 11 bases from J, with 8 bases between.

Details on this clone: Possible read error: a much larger clone is one base away. The chain is built from TRBV4-2 and TRBJ2-1, with TRBD2 matching over 11 bases. CDR3 length equals 15 residues. V lost 3 bases, J lost 2 bases, and 0 bases stayed unmatched. Germline CDR1 LGHNA, CDR2 YNFKEQ. This CDR3 reads CASSQGLAAYNEQFF. CDR3 in DNA: TGTGCCAGCAGCCAGGGACTAGCGGCCTACAATGAGCAGTTCTTC.

This clone turned up a few times. Additional DNA sequences in this sample encode the identical CDR3. The rearrangement joins TRBV30 to TRBJ1-3; D gene uncertain. Trimming cost V 0 bases and J 0 bases, with 9 bases left between them. The germline V gene has CDR1 GTSNPN and CDR2 SVGIG (reference sequence). The CDR3 has 15 amino acids. The CDR3 sequence: CAWSVRLSSGNTIYF. The CDR3 bases are TGTGCCTGGAGTGTACGTCTGTCCTCTGGAAACACCATATATTTT.

There are a few counts of this clone. The CDR3 nucleotides read TGTGCCAGCAGCCCGCCCGTTGCGAGCGCCAAAAACATTCAGTACTTC. It translates to CASSPPVASAKNIQYF. The genes are TRBV7-9 and TRBJ2-4; D is undetermined. The CDR3 extends over 16 amino acids. V gave up 5 bases and J gave up 1 base, with 15 bases separating them. Germline CDR1 SEHNR, CDR2 FQNEAQ (reference sequence).

The chain has TRBV5-1 and TRBJ2-6, with 10 bases identical to TRBD1. The V gene end was trimmed by 3 bases and the J gene end by 2 bases; junction bases not matched to a gene: 2. Germline loops: CDR1 SGHRS, CDR2 YFSETQ. There are 16 residues in the CDR3. The CDR3 region has the DNA TGCGCCAGCAGCTCCGGGACAGGGGCTGGGGCCAACGTCCTGACTTTC. Protein: CASSSGTGAGANVLTF.

This clone came up a few times. V gene TRBV25-1 combines with J gene TRBJ2-5; maybe TRBD2 (6 bases). V was cut by 1 base and J by 2 bases, with 8 bases left in between. The CDR3 consists of 14 residues. Germline V CDR1 and CDR2: MGHDK, SYGVNS. The CDR3 sequence is CASSEFGGQETQYF. CDR3 bases: TGTGCCAGCAGTGAATTTGGAGGGCAAGAGACCCAGTACTTC. The entire variable domain, with the rest obtained from reference TRBV25-1 and TRBJ2-5, is as follows: EADIYQTPRYLVIGTGKKITLECSQTMGHDKMYWYQQDPGMELHLIHYSYGVNSTEKGDLSSESTVSRIRTEHFPLTLESARPSHTSQYLCASSEFGGQETQYFGPGTRLLVL.

This clone was counted ten times or more. This chain uses TRBV5-6 with TRBJ1-1, with D unclear. With 3 bases removed from V and 1 base from J, the gap between germline ends came to 4 bases. Per the germline V gene, CDR1 is SGHDT and CDR2 is YYEEEE. There are 12 residues in the CDR3. CDR3 amino acids: CASSWANTEAFF. CDR3 nucleotide sequence: TGTGCCAGCAGCTGGGCGAACACTGAAGCTTTCTTT.

This clone showed up just a few times. CDR3 sequence reads: CASSTTSGRSYEQYF. DNA for the CDR3: TGTGCCAGCAGCACGACTAGCGGGCGCTCCTACGAGCAGTACTTC. The rearrangement links TRBV6-1 to TRBJ2-7; 10 bases align to TRBD2. CDR3 size: 15 residues. CDR1 is MNHNS and CDR2 is SASEGT in the germline V gene. The junction had 5 bases not matched to a gene; V was cut back by 6 bases and J by 0 bases.

This clone was observed a handful of times. The gene calls are TRBV9 and TRBJ1-5; 12 bases line up with TRBD1. This CDR3 is 14 amino acids long. From germline, CDR1 is SGDLS and CDR2 YYNGEE. V shed 4 bases, J shed 7 bases, and the junction held 3 bases outside the gene matches. The CDR3: CASSPGTGGQPQHF. CDR3 nucleotide sequence: TGTGCCAGCAGCCCTGGGACAGGGGGCCAGCCCCAGCATTTT.

This chain connects TRBV29-1 to TRBJ1-1; no clear D. This CDR3 has 13 amino acids. The V gene's germline CDR1 is SQVTM and CDR2 ANQGSEA. Trimming pared 4 bases from V and 0 bases from J, leaving 9 bases between. CDR3: CSVGENMNTEAFF. DNA of the CDR3: TGCAGCGTTGGAGAGAATATGAACACTGAAGCTTTCTTT.

This clone was counted ten times or more. The chain uses TRBV23-1 and TRBJ2-1; 7 nucleotides line up with TRBD1. TRBV23-1 is known as an ORF, though its function is uncertain. This CDR3 has 13 amino acids. With V trimmed by 0 bases and J by 9 bases, 2 bases remained unmatched. In DNA, the CDR3 is TGCGCCAGCAGTCAATCAGGGGGCTCTGAGCAGTTCTTC. It codes for CASSQSGGSEQFF.

This clone was detected many times. This chain uses TRBV18 with TRBJ1-2, with a weak D call TRBD1 (5 bases). This CDR3 is 13 amino acids long. The germline V gene encodes CDR1 KGHSH and CDR2 LQKENI. V lost 2 bases to trimming and J lost 2 bases, with 6 bases between them. The CDR3 protein is CASSPSGNYGYTF. DNA for the CDR3: TGTGCCAGCTCACCATCAGGGAACTATGGCTACACCTTC.

The chain employs TRBV2 and TRBJ2-5; 9 bases line up with TRBD2. Per germline, CDR1 SNHLY and CDR2 FYNNEI. With V trimmed by 4 bases and J by 3 bases, 3 bases remained unmatched. The CDR3 sequence is 14 residues long. CDR3 in DNA: TGTGCCAGCAGTGGGAGACTAGCGGAAGAGACCCAGTACTTC. This sequence encodes CASSGRLAEETQYF.

V gene TRBV13 combines with J gene TRBJ2-7, with D unclear. Trimming pared 1 base from V and 6 bases from J, leaving 10 bases between. Germline V gives CDR1 PRHDT, CDR2 FYEKMQ (reference sequence). The CDR3 runs to 13 residues. CDR3 bases: TGTGCCAGCAGCTTAGACGTGACGGGCGAGCAGTACTTC. Its translation: CASSLDVTGEQYF.

The rearrangement uses TRBV18 and TRBJ1-2; D unclear. CDR3 length: 13 residues. The germline CDR1 and CDR2 sequences are KGHSH and LQKENI. The germline V and J ends were trimmed by 3 bases and 5 bases, with 10 bases remaining between them. CDR3 in amino acids: CASSPERGYGYTF. The CDR3 bases are TGTGCCAGCTCACCTGAGCGTGGGTATGGCTACACCTTC.

The CDR3 is CAWSSGGTGNEQFF. The CDR3, as DNA: TGTGCCTGGAGTAGCGGGGGGACTGGCAATGAGCAGTTCTTC. The chain couples TRBV30 to TRBJ2-1; 9 bases fit TRBD2. There are 14 residues in the CDR3. Per germline, CDR1 GTSNPN and CDR2 SVGIG (reference sequence). The J segment lost 6 bases and the V segment lost 2 bases, leaving 5 bases of the junction unmatched.

The rearrangement uses TRBV5-1 and TRBJ2-3; the D gene is possibly TRBD1 (6 bases). V lost 0 bases and J 0 bases, leaving 11 bases between the germline ends. This CDR3 has 16 residues. Germline V CDR1 and CDR2: SGHRS, YFSETQ. The CDR3 DNA reads TGCGCCAGCAGCTTGGGAGCAACAGGGAGCACAGATACGCAGTATTTT. Translating it yields CASSLGATGSTDTQYF.

The V gene is TRBV4-1, the J gene TRBJ2-7, with D tentatively TRBD1 or TRBD2 (5 bases each). Trimming shortened V by 1 base and J by 3 bases, and 16 bases separated the two germline ends. This CDR3 is built from 16 residues. Germline values: CDR1 MGHRA, CDR2 YSYEKL. The CDR3 DNA is TGCGCCAGCAGCCAAGCGGTCTCACCGAGGGGCTACGAGCAGTACTTC. This codes for CASSQAVSPRGYEQYF.

The CDR3 region has the DNA TGTGCCAGCAGCTCGGGACTAGCGGGAGGTAGAGACAATGAGCAGTTCTTC. Amino acid sequence: CASSSGLAGGRDNEQFF. This chain links TRBV7-9 with TRBJ2-1; 15 bases are shared with TRBD2. CDR3 size: 17 residues. With 4 bases clipped from V and 5 bases from J, the junction kept 6 bases outside the gene matches. Germline lookup yields CDR1 SEHNR and CDR2 FQNEAQ (reference sequence).

The rearrangement uses TRBV7-2 and TRBJ2-5, with D perhaps being TRBD1 or TRBD2 (5 bases each). CDR1 is SGHTA and CDR2 is FQGNSA in the germline V gene. Between the trimmed V and J ends, which lost 6 bases and 5 bases, there was a span of 10 bases. This CDR3 spans 12 amino acids. The CDR3 region has the DNA TGTGCCAGCAGTCAATGGGGGGAGACCCAGTACTTC. Translation gives CASSQWGETQYF.

The J gene is TRBJ2-5, the V gene TRBV7-8, with D unclear. There are 12 residues in the CDR3. V shed 4 bases and J shed 2 bases, with 5 bases lying between them. From germline, CDR1 is SGHVS and CDR2 FQNEAQ. The chain's CDR3 is CASSSGQETQYF. In DNA form, the CDR3 reads TGTGCCAGCAGCTCTGGGCAAGAGACCCAGTACTTC.

The chain has TRBV7-2 and TRBJ1-1; D remains unclear. Germline V gene lookup returns CDR1 SGHTA and CDR2 FQGNSA. V was trimmed by 4 bases and J by 0 bases, leaving 15 bases between them. The CDR3 runs to 16 residues. CDR3 sequence reads: CASSSRGPGMNTEAFF. In nucleotides, the CDR3 is TGTGCCAGCAGCTCCAGAGGCCCGGGCATGAACACTGAAGCTTTCTTT.

The chain links TRBV19 to TRBJ2-4; the D gene could be TRBD1 or TRBD2 (5 bases each). V was trimmed by 7 bases and J by 5 bases, leaving 12 bases between them. Germline CDR1 is LNHDA and CDR2 is SQIVND (reference sequence). The length of the CDR3 is 13 residues. The DNA for the CDR3 is TGTGCCAGTAACCGGGACCGGGAAAACATTCAGTACTTC. This gives the protein CASNRDRENIQYF. Filled out from reference TRBV19 and TRBJ2-4, the complete variable domain reads DGGITQSPKYLFRKEGQNVTLSCEQNLNHDAMYWYRQDPGQGLRLIYYSQIVNDFQKGDIAEGYSVSREKKESFPLTVTSAQKNPTAFYLCASNRDRENIQYFGAGTRLSVL.

This clone was seen a handful of times. The chain joins TRBV5-4 to TRBJ2-2; the match to TRBD2 covers 13 bases. The CDR3 has 16 residues. With 4 bases clipped from V and 6 bases from J, the junction kept 6 bases outside the gene matches. Germline assignment: CDR1 SGHNT and CDR2 YYREEE (reference sequence). The CDR3 DNA is TGTGCCAGCAGCCCCGGACTAGCGGGAGTGGCCGGGGAGCTGTTTTTT. It translates to CASSPGLAGVAGELFF.

This clone showed up just a few times. The chain uses TRBV6-1 and TRBJ1-6; D unclear. This CDR3 is built from 10 residues. V was trimmed by 7 bases and J by 16 bases, leaving 11 bases between them. CDR1 is MNHNS, CDR2 SASEGT, per germline. The CDR3 loop is CASKGEWLHF. The CDR3 DNA reads as TGTGCCAGCAAGGGCGAATGGCTCCACTTT.